Listed below are T cell receptor beta chains from one sample, sequenced in a study of T cell responses to AZD1222 COVID-19 vaccine. Produced via immunoSEQ multiplex PCR; TCRdb's table is partial and in-frame only. The data hold about 59,000 clones, with about four fifths observed a single time. The input for sequencing was peripheral blood, taken on day 0 of AZD1222 vaccination. Receptors originate from an adult in good health. Both conserved end residues are part of each CDR3. D genes are given only for firm matches. Clone size is stated in some rows and not others, as once, few, many or a class when expanded.

-	13	TRBV6-6	-	TRBJ1-5	CASDAGEYQPQHF	TGTGCCAGCGATGCCGGGGAGTATCAGCCCCAGCATTTT
-	14	TRBV27	TRBD1	TRBJ2-3	CASSPDRDRDTQYF	TGTGCCAGCAGTCCAGACAGGGATAGAGATACGCAGTATTTT
-	13	TRBV5-1	TRBD1	TRBJ1-2	CASYRDREGGYTF	TGCGCCAGCTATAGGGACAGGGAGGGCGGCTACACCTTC
-	18	TRBV6-2/TRBV6-3	-	TRBJ2-4	CASSYSTGPKRAKNIQYF	TGTGCCAGCAGTTACTCAACCGGGCCCAAAAGGGCCAAAAACATTCAGTACTTC
few	15	TRBV5-1	-	TRBJ2-2	CASSSRTDNTGELFF	TGCGCCAGCAGCTCTAGGACGGATAACACCGGGGAGCTGTTTTTT
-	14	TRBV4-3	-	TRBJ1-4	CASSQGYGDEKLFF	TGCGCCAGCAGCCAAGGGTATGGGGATGAAAAACTGTTTTTT
-	12	TRBV24-1	TRBD1	TRBJ1-3	CATRDSRNTIYF	TGTGCCACCCGGGACAGTAGAAACACCATATATTTT
-	14	TRBV11-2	-	TRBJ2-3	CASSSGPLTDTQYF	TGTGCCAGCAGCTCCGGACCGCTCACAGATACGCAGTATTTT
few	12	TRBV3-1/TRBV3-2	-	TRBJ2-7	CASSQLAYEQYF	TGTGCCAGCAGCCAACTGGCCTACGAGCAGTACTTC
-	14	TRBV2	-	TRBJ1-4	CASKMTPWGGRLFF	TGTGCCAGCAAGATGACACCATGGGGGGGTCGACTGTTTTTT
once	11	TRBV25-1	-	TRBJ2-1	CASILGDEQFF	TGTGCCAGCATTCTGGGGGATGAGCAGTTCTTC
-	16	TRBV27	TRBD1	TRBJ2-7	CASSGGDRGRTYEQYF	TGTGCCAGCAGTGGGGGGGACAGGGGGCGAACCTACGAGCAGTACTTC
-	14	TRBV7-9	-	TRBJ1-1	CASSLRGLNTEAFF	TGTGCCAGCAGCTTGAGGGGTTTGAACACTGAAGCTTTCTTT
-	16	TRBV5-5	-	TRBJ2-3	CASSLYLLRDADTQYF	TGTGCCAGCAGCTTGTATCTTCTCCGGGACGCAGATACGCAGTATTTT
-	17	TRBV4-3	-	TRBJ1-6	CASSQGAGAAMESPLHF	TGCGCCAGCAGCCAAGGGGCAGGGGCCGCCATGGAGTCACCCCTCCACTTT
once	16	TRBV5-1	-	TRBJ2-7	CASSWGGQEGLDEQYF	TGCGCCAGCAGCTGGGGAGGACAGGAAGGGCTGGACGAGCAGTACTTC
-	13	TRBV5-1	-	TRBJ1-2	CASSLGRLYGYTF	TGCGCCAGCAGCTTGGGACGGCTCTATGGCTACACCTTC
-	12	TRBV7-2	-	TRBJ2-5	CASNSHQETQYF	TGTGCCAGCAATTCGCATCAAGAGACCCAGTACTTC
-	15	TRBV5-1	TRBD1	TRBJ2-7	CASSSPGTGSYEQYF	TGCGCCAGCAGCAGTCCCGGGACAGGGTCCTACGAGCAGTACTTC
-	14	TRBV29-1	TRBD1	TRBJ1-5	CSVRDRDRNQPQHF	TGCAGCGTGAGGGACAGGGACCGCAATCAGCCCCAGCATTTT
-	15	TRBV27	-	TRBJ1-5	CASSLRVRGDQPQHF	TGTGCCAGCAGTTTAAGAGTGAGGGGGGATCAGCCCCAGCATTTT
once	14	TRBV6-5	TRBD1	TRBJ1-4	CASSHRGTNEKLFF	TGTGCCAGCAGTCACAGGGGGACTAATGAAAAACTGTTTTTT
-	13	TRBV6-5	-	TRBJ1-1	CASSPYSNTEAFF	TGTGCCAGCAGCCCGTACTCGAACACTGAAGCTTTCTTT
once	13	TRBV7-2	-	TRBJ1-2	CASSPGPGYGYTF	TGTGCCAGCAGCCCCGGACCAGGCTATGGCTACACCTTC
-	15	TRBV4-2	TRBD2	TRBJ2-2	CASSQASGGAGELFF	TGTGCCAGCAGCCAAGCTAGCGGGGGGGCCGGGGAGCTGTTTTTT
-	15	TRBV7-2	TRBD1	TRBJ2-3	CASSLGGQGQDTQYF	TGTGCCAGCAGCTTAGGGGGACAGGGGCAAGATACGCAGTATTTT
-	12	TRBV29-1	TRBD1	TRBJ1-2	CSVRQGAEGYTF	TGCAGCGTCAGACAGGGGGCGGAAGGCTACACCTTC
-	13	TRBV5-1	-	TRBJ1-1	CASSLGTNTEAFF	TGCGCCAGCAGTTTAGGCACGAACACTGAAGCTTTCTTT
-	14	TRBV11-3	TRBD1	TRBJ1-6	CASSSGTVNSPLHF	TGTGCCAGCAGCTCAGGGACAGTTAATTCACCCCTCCACTTT
-	13	TRBV6-5	-	TRBJ2-1	CASSLLMSDEQFF	TGTGCCAGCAGTTTACTTATGAGTGATGAGCAGTTCTTC
-	15	TRBV5-6	-	TRBJ1-1	CASSLGPGRDTEAFF	TGTGCCAGCAGCTTGGGCCCAGGAAGAGACACTGAAGCTTTCTTT
few	14	TRBV14	-	TRBJ1-4	CASSQSTGVEKLFF	TGTGCCAGCAGCCAGTCCACCGGCGTTGAAAAACTGTTTTTT
-	14	TRBV19	-	TRBJ2-5	CASSIGVAPETQYF	TGTGCCAGTAGTATTGGGGTAGCCCCAGAGACCCAGTACTTC
-	15	TRBV6-5	TRBD1	TRBJ1-2	CASSLSDRGNYGYTF	TGTGCCAGCAGTTTGTCCGACAGGGGAAACTATGGCTACACCTTC
-	15	TRBV13	TRBD1	TRBJ1-5	CASSLGTGENQPQHF	TGTGCCAGCAGCTTAGGGACAGGGGAGAATCAGCCCCAGCATTTT